This passage covers 28 T cell receptor beta chains from one sample sequenced in a study of cytomegalovirus exposure and HLA in healthy donors. 13 Jbeta primers and 60 Vbeta primers were used for the PCR. Repertoires were generated with immunoSEQ multiplex PCR, while TCRdb's copy carries only in-frame clones and drops some. Among about 54,000 clones listed, under 90% were seen once. Sequencing was carried out using PBMCs. Every receptor here comes from a woman between 18 and 29 years old in good health and CMV-seronegative.

The chain is built from TRBV9 and TRBJ2-3; TRBD2 agrees at 10 bases. Looked up from germline, CDR1 is SGDLS and CDR2 is YYNGEE. This CDR3 has 18 amino acids. J lost 0 bases, V lost 0 bases, and 7 bases had no gene match. CDR3 nucleotide sequence: TGTGCCAGCAGCGTAGGGTCTAGCGGGAGAACTAGCACAGATACGCAGTATTTT. This encodes CASSVGSSGRTSTDTQYF. Full variable domain (outside the CDR3, taken from reference TRBV9 and TRBJ2-3): DSGVTQTPKHLITATGQRVTLRCSPRSGDLSVYWYQQSLDQGLQFLIQYYNGEERAKGNILERFSAQQFPDLHSELNLSSLELGDSALYFCASSVGSSGRTSTDTQYFGPGTRLTVL.

The chain employs TRBV5-4 and TRBJ1-4, with D perhaps TRBD1 (5 bases). V was cut by 4 bases and J by 3 bases, with 10 bases left in between. The CDR3 totals 14 residues. The germline gives CDR1 SGHNT, CDR2 YYREEE (reference sequence). The CDR3: CASSRGSANEKLFF. CDR3 in DNA: TGTGCCAGCAGCCGGGGGTCAGCTAATGAAAAACTGTTTTTT.

The chain couples TRBV27 to TRBJ2-7; 9 nucleotides align to TRBD1. This CDR3 comprises 13 residues. The trim removed 9 bases at V and 5 bases at J, leaving 8 bases unmatched. Germline V gene sequence: CDR1 MNHEY, CDR2 SMNVEV (reference sequence). Here the CDR3 reads CASFGQGIHEQYF. The CDR3 DNA reads as TGTGCCAGTTTTGGACAGGGGATACACGAGCAGTACTTC.

The chain employs TRBV6-5 and TRBJ1-2; D is possibly TRBD1 (6 bases). Germline V lookup: CDR1 MNHEY, CDR2 SVGAGI. Trimming took 0 bases from V and 3 from J, leaving 8 bases between them. The CDR3 length is 14 residues. CDR3 amino acids: CASSYSNRDYGYTF. The CDR3 coding sequence is TGTGCCAGCAGTTACTCGAACAGGGACTATGGCTACACCTTC.

This clone was detected a few times. The rearrangement joins TRBV28 to TRBJ1-1; D is uncertain. The germline gives CDR1 MDHEN, CDR2 SYDVKM. The CDR3 covers 15 residues. V was shortened by 6 bases and J by 4 bases, with 18 bases between the two germline ends. The CDR3 reads CASSPIPEGTTEAFF. The CDR3 coding sequence is TGTGCCAGCAGCCCCATTCCCGAGGGTACCACTGAAGCTTTCTTT.

The chain combines TRBV25-1 with TRBJ1-3; perhaps TRBD1 as D (6 bases). The CDR3 is 15 amino acids. The germline V and J ends were trimmed by 3 bases and 5 bases, with 14 bases remaining between them. Per the germline V gene, CDR1 is MGHDK and CDR2 is SYGVNS. CDR3 sequence: CASSDPGWDRNTIYF. The CDR3 DNA is TGTGCCAGCAGTGACCCAGGGTGGGACAGAAACACCATATATTTT. Full variable domain (rest looked up from reference TRBV25-1 and TRBJ1-3): EADIYQTPRYLVIGTGKKITLECSQTMGHDKMYWYQQDPGMELHLIHYSYGVNSTEKGDLSSESTVSRIRTEHFPLTLESARPSHTSQYLCASSDPGWDRNTIYFGEGSWLTVV.

The chain has TRBV29-1 and TRBJ2-2, with TRBD1 matching over 11 bases. The CDR3 runs to 16 residues. CDR1 is SQVTM and CDR2 is ANQGSEA in the germline V gene. The ends lost 6 bases at V and 5 bases at J; junction bases unmatched: 11. CDR3 region: CSVFGGQGALTGELFF. Here the CDR3 DNA reads TGCAGCGTCTTCGGAGGACAGGGGGCGCTAACCGGGGAGCTGTTTTTT.

This rearrangement joins TRBV15 to TRBJ2-1, with TRBD2 matching 13 bases. CDR3 length equals 18 residues. Trimming cost V 5 bases and J 4 bases; bases outside gene matches: 11. Per germline, CDR1 LNHNV and CDR2 YYDKDF (reference sequence). The CDR3: CATSGRTSGSFGYNEQFF. CDR3 bases: TGTGCCACCAGCGGAAGGACTAGCGGGAGTTTCGGTTACAATGAGCAGTTCTTC.

The chain couples TRBV7-9 to TRBJ1-2; a possible D gene is TRBD1 (5 bases). Germline lookup yields CDR1 SEHNR and CDR2 FQNEAQ (reference sequence). The CDR3 is 17 residues long. Trimming pared 1 base from V and 1 base from J, leaving 16 bases between. CDR3 bases: TGTGCCAGCAGCTTAGATCACGCCCCAAGGGGTAACTATGGCTACACCTTC. This sequence encodes CASSLDHAPRGNYGYTF.

The chain combines TRBV27 with TRBJ1-4, with 8 bases aligning to TRBD1. Germline CDR1 reads MNHEY; CDR2 reads SMNVEV (reference sequence). V lost 2 bases, J lost 8 bases, and 4 bases stayed unmatched. The CDR3 length is 14 residues. The CDR3 protein is CASSLPGGAEKLFF. In nucleotides, the CDR3 is TGTGCCAGCAGTTTACCAGGGGGCGCGGAAAAACTGTTTTTT. Full variable domain (outside the CDR3, taken from reference TRBV27 and TRBJ1-4): EAQVTQNPRYLITVTGKKLTVTCSQNMNHEYMSWYRQDPGLGLRQIYYSMNVEVTDKGDVPEGYKVSRKEKRNFPLILESPSPNQTSLYFCASSLPGGAEKLFFGSGTQLSVL.

The chain links TRBV7-3 to TRBJ2-5; 10 bases are shared with TRBD2. The V gene end was trimmed by 4 bases and the J gene end by 2 bases; junction bases not matched to a gene: 4. The germline V gene has CDR1 SGHTA and CDR2 FQGTGA. There are 15 residues in the CDR3. This chain's CDR3 is CASSSLAGVQETQYF. The CDR3 nucleotides read TGTGCCAGCAGCTCCCTAGCGGGGGTACAAGAGACCCAGTACTTC. The full variable domain, completed using reference TRBV7-3 and TRBJ2-5, is GAGVSQTPSNKVTEKGKYVELRCDPISGHTALYWYRQSLGQGPEFLIYFQGTGAADDSGLPNDRFFAVRPEGSVSTLKIQRTERGDSAVYLCASSSLAGVQETQYFGPGTRLLVL.

Only one count was recorded for this clone. The chain links TRBV4-1 to TRBJ2-1; 9 bases match TRBD1. The germline V gene has CDR1 MGHRA and CDR2 YSYEKL. V lost 5 bases, J lost 6 bases, and 5 bases stayed unmatched. The CDR3 is made up of 14 amino acids. CDR3 DNA sequence: TGCGCCAGCAGCGTCCGGGACAGGGCCAATGAGCAGTTCTTC. It codes for CASSVRDRANEQFF.

This clone was detected once. Distinct nucleotide sequences in the sample also encode this CDR3. The chain joins TRBV5-4 to TRBJ2-3, with TRBD2 matching 11 bases. The CDR3 runs to 17 residues. The germline gives CDR1 SGHNT, CDR2 YYREEE (reference sequence). Trimming at V came to 5 bases and at J to 1 base, leaving 9 bases not matched to a gene. The CDR3 sequence is CASRRGGTSGRTDTQYF. For the CDR3, the DNA is TGTGCCAGCAGGAGAGGAGGGACTAGCGGTCGCACAGATACGCAGTATTTT.

The chain joins TRBV11-2 to TRBJ1-2, with 7 bases fitting TRBD1. With V trimmed by 5 bases and J by 4 bases, 10 bases remained unmatched. This CDR3 contains 15 residues. Germline CDR1 is SGHAT and CDR2 is FQNNGV. The CDR3 DNA sequence: TGTGCCAGCAGCGGACAGGACGGACAGCTCTATGGCTACACCTTC. This codes for CASSGQDGQLYGYTF. Full variable domain (rest looked up from reference TRBV11-2 and TRBJ1-2): EAGVAQSPRYKIIEKRQSVAFWCNPISGHATLYWYQQILGQGPKLLIQFQNNGVVDDSQLPKDRFSAERLKGVDSTLKIQPAKLEDSAVYLCASSGQDGQLYGYTFGSGTRLTVV.

The chain has TRBV5-1 and TRBJ2-5; a possible D gene is TRBD1 (5 bases). The CDR3 spans 13 residues. Germline V CDR1 and CDR2: SGHRS, YFSETQ. Trimming stripped 2 bases from V and 4 bases from J, with 9 bases between. Here the CDR3 reads CASSLAGRETQYF. CDR3 bases: TGCGCCAGCAGCTTAGCAGGGCGAGAGACCCAGTACTTC.

The chain employs TRBV28 and TRBJ1-2, with D hard to call. V was pared by 3 bases and J by 6 bases, with 23 bases between. There are 17 residues in the CDR3. CDR1 is MDHEN, CDR2 SYDVKM, per germline. CDR3 sequence: CASSFFWPKPGMDGYTF. In nucleotides, the CDR3 is TGTGCCAGCAGTTTTTTTTGGCCAAAACCAGGTATGGATGGCTACACCTTC.

The gene calls are TRBV7-3 and TRBJ1-3, with 8 bases fitting TRBD1. This CDR3 spans 15 amino acids. The trim removed 5 bases at V and 1 base at J, leaving 4 bases unmatched. Germline assignment: CDR1 SGHTA and CDR2 FQGTGA. CDR3 nucleotide sequence: TGTGCCAGCAGCCTTACAGGGGGATCTGGAAACACCATATATTTT. Its protein product is CASSLTGGSGNTIYF.

The sample holds a few counts of this clone. J is TRBJ1-2 and V is TRBV7-2; no clear D. CDR1 SGHTA and CDR2 FQGNSA come from the germline V gene. Trimming left V 1 base short and J 3 bases short, with 9 bases between. The CDR3 extends over 14 amino acids. The DNA for the CDR3 is TGTGCCAGCAGCTTAGGGCTGGCAGACTATGGCTACACCTTC. It specifies CASSLGLADYGYTF.

The gene calls are TRBV5-1 and TRBJ2-3; D possibly corresponds to TRBD2 (6 bases). The CDR3 totals 14 residues. Between the trimmed V and J ends, which lost 3 bases and 5 bases, there was a span of 13 bases. The germline CDR1 and CDR2 sequences are SGHRS and YFSETQ. CDR3 protein: CASSSGTGRDTQYF. The CDR3 DNA is TGCGCCAGCAGCTCCGGGACTGGCAGAGATACGCAGTATTTT.

This clone was picked up a small number of times. This chain joins TRBV5-4 and TRBJ1-2; D may be TRBD1 (5 bases). The CDR3 loop spans 13 amino acids. The V gene lost 4 bases and the J gene lost 8 bases, with 15 bases spanning the gap. CDR1 is SGHNT and CDR2 is YYREEE in the germline V gene (reference sequence). CDR3 region: CASSVGGPGGYTF. DNA of the CDR3: TGTGCCAGCAGCGTCGGGGGTCCTGGGGGCTACACCTTC.

This clone was counted a few times. The chain carries TRBV1 and TRBJ2-7; whether TRBD2, the table's D call, matches the DNA was not checked. TRBV1 is deemed a pseudogene. The CDR3 is made up of 16 amino acids. As DNA, the CDR3 is TGCACCAGCAGCCAAGAAGTAAGCGGGAGGGGGAGGGAGCAGTACTTC. Translating it yields CTSSQEVSGRGREQYF.

This chain links TRBV27 with TRBJ2-7; TRBD2 aligns across 7 bases. The CDR3 extends over 16 amino acids. With 5 bases clipped from V and 4 bases from J, the junction kept 14 bases outside the gene matches. Germline CDR1 and CDR2: MNHEY and SMNVEV (reference sequence). The CDR3 sequence: CASSPITSAEGYEQYF. The CDR3 coding sequence is TGTGCCAGCAGTCCAATCACTAGCGCCGAGGGTTACGAGCAGTACTTC.

The chain employs TRBV5-8 and TRBJ2-3; 9 bases map to TRBD1. Trimming at V came to 4 bases and at J to 1 base, leaving 4 bases not matched to a gene. The CDR3 is 15 residues long. CDR1 and CDR2 (germline): SGHTS, YDEGEE. CDR3 amino acids: CASSRDRAGTDTQYF. The CDR3 DNA is TGTGCCAGCAGCCGGGACAGGGCCGGCACAGATACGCAGTATTTT.

The chain carries TRBV7-9 and TRBJ2-1, with 11 bases lining up with TRBD1. The CDR3 consists of 16 residues. CDR1 and CDR2 from the germline V gene are SEHNR and FQNEAQ (reference sequence). V trimming: 4 bases; J trimming: 7 bases; junction bases outside the gene matches: 9. The CDR3 loop reads CASSSPGQGAVNEQFF. The CDR3 DNA follows: TGTGCCAGCAGCTCTCCTGGACAGGGGGCCGTTAATGAGCAGTTCTTC.

A remark on this clone: One end of the junction fails to match germline, which may point to a read error. In nucleotides, the CDR3 is TGTGCCAGTAGTACCCAGAGGGCCGCACCCGGAGCCAAAAACAGTCAGTACTTC. This sequence encodes CASSTQRAAPGAKNSQYF. This sequence joins TRBV19 and TRBJ2-4; tentatively, D is TRBD2 (5 bases). The CDR3 runs 18 residues. The V gene's germline CDR1 is LNHDA and CDR2 SQIVND (reference sequence).

The chain uses TRBV6-5 and TRBJ2-2; 8 positions match TRBD1. V was clipped by 0 bases and J by 6 bases; unmatched bases: 3. The CDR3 contains 15 residues. CDR1 and CDR2 from the germline V gene are MNHEY and SVGAGI. The CDR3 DNA sequence: TGTGCCAGCAGTTACTCGACAGGGGAGCCCGGGGAGCTGTTTTTT. This sequence encodes CASSYSTGEPGELFF.

The chain couples TRBV18 to TRBJ1-5, with TRBD1 matching over 11 bases. V was pared by 3 bases and J by 3 bases, with 4 bases of the junction left unmatched. CDR3 size: 16 residues. Germline CDR1 reads KGHSH; CDR2 reads LQKENI. CDR3 sequence reads: CASSPDRGHVNQPQHF. The CDR3 region has the DNA TGTGCCAGCTCACCGGACAGGGGGCATGTCAATCAGCCCCAGCATTTT.

This rearrangement joins TRBV29-1 to TRBJ2-7; D gene uncertain. The V end was cut by 2 bases, the J end by 3 bases, with 5 bases between. The CDR3 totals 11 residues. Germline CDR1 and CDR2: SQVTM and ANQGSEA. For the CDR3, the DNA is TGCAGCGTTGAACAGAACTACGAGCAGTACTTC. Residues: CSVEQNYEQYF.